This is a list of T cell receptor beta chains from one sample in a study of T cell responses to AZD1222 COVID-19 vaccine. Sequencing was performed with immunoSEQ multiplex PCR; in TCRdb, only in-frame clones are kept and a portion is missing. The sample lists about 89,000 clones, around 84% seen once, with approximately 5.6% in the top ten. Sequenced here: peripheral blood, sampled 28 days after the second AZD1222 dose. Every receptor here comes from an adult who received the AZD1222 COVID-19 vaccine. Both conserved end residues are part of each CDR3. D genes are given only for firm matches. Clone size is not always given. Where it is, it says once, few, many or a class for expanded clones.

CDR3 DNA: TGTGCCAGTAGTATAAGTTCGGGCGAAGAGACCCAGTACTTC
CDR3 protein: CASSISSGEETQYF
J gene: TRBJ2-5
clone size: .
V gene: TRBV19
D gene: .

CDR3 DNA: TGTGCCAGCAGCCTAGCGACTAGCGGGAAAGGCTACGAGCAGTACTTC
CDR3 protein: CASSLATSGKGYEQYF
J gene: TRBJ2-7
clone size: few
V gene: TRBV7-9
D gene: TRBD2

CDR3 DNA: TGTGCCAGCTCCCCCTCCTGGGGCGACACCGGGGAGCTGTTTTTT
CDR3 protein: CASSPSWGDTGELFF
J gene: TRBJ2-2
clone size: .
V gene: TRBV18
D gene: .

CDR3 DNA: TGCGCCAGCACCCTGGGGAGGAGCGAGCAGTACTTC
CDR3 protein: CASTLGRSEQYF
J gene: TRBJ2-7
clone size: .
V gene: TRBV10-2
D gene: .

CDR3 DNA: TGTGCCAGCAGCTTGGGGACAGGGGATTGGACTGAAGCTTTCTTT
CDR3 protein: CASSLGTGDWTEAFF
J gene: TRBJ1-1
clone size: .
V gene: TRBV7-6
D gene: TRBD1

CDR3 DNA: TGTGCCAGCAGCTTCGAGGGCGGATGGGAGCAGTACTTC
CDR3 protein: CASSFEGGWEQYF
J gene: TRBJ2-7
clone size: .
V gene: TRBV11-2
D gene: .

CDR3 DNA: TGTGCCAGCAGTTCCCCCGGAGAGGGGGCAGGGTACGAGCAGTACTTC
CDR3 protein: CASSSPGEGAGYEQYF
J gene: TRBJ2-7
clone size: .
V gene: TRBV6-5
D gene: TRBD1

CDR3 DNA: TGCGCCAGCTCCGAGCGGGAGCGGGGCTACGAGCAGTACTTC
CDR3 protein: CASSERERGYEQYF
J gene: TRBJ2-7
clone size: .
V gene: TRBV5-1
D gene: TRBD2

CDR3 DNA: TGCGCCAGCAGTGGAGGTCGTTCGGGGAGCACTGAAGCTTTCTTT
CDR3 protein: CASSGGRSGSTEAFF
J gene: TRBJ1-1
clone size: many
V gene: TRBV10-1
D gene: .

CDR3 DNA: TGCGCCAGCAGCTTGTCACGGCCCGACACGGAAAAACTGTTTTTT
CDR3 protein: CASSLSRPDTEKLFF
J gene: TRBJ1-4
clone size: few
V gene: TRBV5-1
D gene: .

CDR3 DNA: TGTGCCAGCAGCTTAGAGTACCGACGGATCGGGGAGCTGTTTTTT
CDR3 protein: CASSLEYRRIGELFF
J gene: TRBJ2-2
clone size: .
V gene: TRBV7-2
D gene: .

CDR3 DNA: TGTGCCAGCAGCTTAGTCACAGGGCGCTGGGGCTACACCTTC
CDR3 protein: CASSLVTGRWGYTF
J gene: TRBJ1-2
clone size: .
V gene: TRBV7-9
D gene: .

CDR3 DNA: TGTGCCAGCAATGGGGACGGACATGGCTACACCTTC
CDR3 protein: CASNGDGHGYTF
J gene: TRBJ1-2
clone size: .
V gene: TRBV6-5
D gene: .

CDR3 DNA: TGTGCCAGCAGTGACAAAGGACTGCTGAACACTGAAGCTTTCTTT
CDR3 protein: CASSDKGLLNTEAFF
J gene: TRBJ1-1
clone size: few
V gene: TRBV2
D gene: .